This section outlines one T cell receptor beta chain sequence together with its context. This PCR relied on a set of 60 Vbeta primers and 13 Jbeta primers. In the authors' workflow: Roughly 11 million shared chains were among about 80 million unique TCR beta chains counted in a later analysis. Sequenced by immunoSEQ multiplex PCR; TCRdb stores in-frame clones only, minus some. V, J and clone size reflect that table, while D and trimming were determined from the DNA. The sample lists 120,000 or so clones; over 60% were seen once. The record originates from a study of cytomegalovirus exposure and HLA in healthy donors. The sequencing input was PBMCs. The receptor was isolated from a woman aged 30 to 39 in good health and CMV-seronegative.

The CDR3: CASSSNRGRPYEQYF. The CDR3 bases are TGTGCCAGCAGCTCGAACAGGGGGAGACCCTACGAGCAGTACTTC. V usage is TRBV5-4 and J usage is TRBJ2-7, with 8 bases identical to TRBD1. Unmatched junction bases numbered 7, after V lost 3 bases and J lost 2 bases. The CDR3 consists of 15 residues. CDR1 is SGHNT and CDR2 is YYREEE in the germline V gene (reference sequence).